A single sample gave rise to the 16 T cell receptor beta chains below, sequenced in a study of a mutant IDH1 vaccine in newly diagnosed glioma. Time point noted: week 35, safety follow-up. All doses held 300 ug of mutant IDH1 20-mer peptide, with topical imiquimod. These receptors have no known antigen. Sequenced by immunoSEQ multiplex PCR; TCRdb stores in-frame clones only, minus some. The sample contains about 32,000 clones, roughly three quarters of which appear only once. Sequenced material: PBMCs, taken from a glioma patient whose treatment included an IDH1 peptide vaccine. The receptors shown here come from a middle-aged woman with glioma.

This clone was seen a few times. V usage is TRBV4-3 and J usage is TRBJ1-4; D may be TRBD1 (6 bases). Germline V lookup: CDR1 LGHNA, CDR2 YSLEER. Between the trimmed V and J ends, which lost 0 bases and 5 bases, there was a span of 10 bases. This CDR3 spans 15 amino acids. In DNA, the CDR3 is TGCGCCAGCAGCCAAGATCGGCAGGGGAATGAAAAACTGTTTTTT. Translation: CASSQDRQGNEKLFF.

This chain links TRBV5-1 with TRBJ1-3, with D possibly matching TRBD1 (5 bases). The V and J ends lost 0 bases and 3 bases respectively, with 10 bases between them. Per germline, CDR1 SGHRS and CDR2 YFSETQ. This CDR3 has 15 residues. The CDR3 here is CASSLEAGFGNTIYF. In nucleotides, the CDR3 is TGCGCCAGCAGCTTGGAGGCAGGGTTTGGAAACACCATATATTTT.

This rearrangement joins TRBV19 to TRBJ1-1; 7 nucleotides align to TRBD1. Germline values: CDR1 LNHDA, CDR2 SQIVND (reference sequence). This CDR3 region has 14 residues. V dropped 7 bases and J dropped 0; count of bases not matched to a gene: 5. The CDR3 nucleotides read TGTGCCAGTACCGAGGGGGCGTTGAACACTGAAGCTTTCTTT. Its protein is CASTEGALNTEAFF.

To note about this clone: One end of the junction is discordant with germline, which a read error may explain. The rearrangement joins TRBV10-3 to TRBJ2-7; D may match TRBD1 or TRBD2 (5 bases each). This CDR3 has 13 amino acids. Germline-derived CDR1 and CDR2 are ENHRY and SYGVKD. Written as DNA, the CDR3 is TGTGCCATTAGTGAGGGGTTTTCCTACGAGCAGTACTTC. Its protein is CAISEGFSYEQYF.

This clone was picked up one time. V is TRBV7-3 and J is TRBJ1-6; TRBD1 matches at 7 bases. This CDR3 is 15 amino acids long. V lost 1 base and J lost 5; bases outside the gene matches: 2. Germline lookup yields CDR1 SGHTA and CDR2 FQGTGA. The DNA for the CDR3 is TGTGCCAGCAGCTTAAGCCAGGGGGATAATTCACCCCTCCACTTT. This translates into CASSLSQGDNSPLHF. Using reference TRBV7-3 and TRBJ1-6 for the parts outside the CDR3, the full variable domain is GAGVSQTPSNKVTEKGKYVELRCDPISGHTALYWYRQSLGQGPEFLIYFQGTGAADDSGLPNDRFFAVRPEGSVSTLKIQRTERGDSAVYLCASSLSQGDNSPLHFGNGTRLTVT.

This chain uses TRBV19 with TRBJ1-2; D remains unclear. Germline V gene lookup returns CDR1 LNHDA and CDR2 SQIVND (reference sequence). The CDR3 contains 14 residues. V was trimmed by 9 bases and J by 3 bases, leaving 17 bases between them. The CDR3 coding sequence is TGTGCCAGCCTAAAGTGGCCGGGGTACTATGGCTACACCTTC. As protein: CASLKWPGYYGYTF. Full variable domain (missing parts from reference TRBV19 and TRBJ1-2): DGGITQSPKYLFRKEGQNVTLSCEQNLNHDAMYWYRQDPGQGLRLIYYSQIVNDFQKGDIAEGYSVSREKKESFPLTVTSAQKNPTAFYLCASLKWPGYYGYTFGSGTRLTVV.

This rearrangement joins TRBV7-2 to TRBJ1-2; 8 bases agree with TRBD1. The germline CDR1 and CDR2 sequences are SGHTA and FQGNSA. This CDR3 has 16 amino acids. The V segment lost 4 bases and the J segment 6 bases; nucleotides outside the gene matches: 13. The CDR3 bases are TGTGCCAGCAGCTCACGGACAGGGAGGATCGGGGATGGCTACACCTTC. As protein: CASSSRTGRIGDGYTF.

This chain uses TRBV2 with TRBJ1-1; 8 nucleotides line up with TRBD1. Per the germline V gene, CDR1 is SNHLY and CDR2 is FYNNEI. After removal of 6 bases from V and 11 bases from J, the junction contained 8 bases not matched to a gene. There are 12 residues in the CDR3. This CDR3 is CASSGTGTGAFF. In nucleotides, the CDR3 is TGTGCCAGCAGCGGGACCGGGACAGGTGCTTTCTTT.

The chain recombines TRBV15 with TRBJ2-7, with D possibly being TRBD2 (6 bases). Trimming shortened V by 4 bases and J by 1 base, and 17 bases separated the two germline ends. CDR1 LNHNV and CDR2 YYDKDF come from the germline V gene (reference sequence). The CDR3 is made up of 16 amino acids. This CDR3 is CATSTASWRESYEQYF. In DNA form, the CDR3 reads TGTGCCACCAGCACCGCCTCCTGGCGGGAATCCTACGAGCAGTACTTC.

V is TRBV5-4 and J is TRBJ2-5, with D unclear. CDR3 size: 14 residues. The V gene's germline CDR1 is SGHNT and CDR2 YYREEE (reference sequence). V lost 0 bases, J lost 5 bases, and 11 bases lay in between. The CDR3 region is CASSLGPFGETQYF. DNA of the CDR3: TGTGCCAGCAGCTTGGGCCCCTTTGGGGAGACCCAGTACTTC.

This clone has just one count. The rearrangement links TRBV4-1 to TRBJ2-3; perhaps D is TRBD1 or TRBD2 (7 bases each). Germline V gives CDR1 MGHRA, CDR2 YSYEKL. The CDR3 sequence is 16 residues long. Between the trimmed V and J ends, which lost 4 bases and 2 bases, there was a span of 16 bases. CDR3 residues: CASSPGGQPFTDTQYF. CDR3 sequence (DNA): TGCGCCAGCAGCCCGGGGGGACAGCCGTTCACAGATACGCAGTATTTT.

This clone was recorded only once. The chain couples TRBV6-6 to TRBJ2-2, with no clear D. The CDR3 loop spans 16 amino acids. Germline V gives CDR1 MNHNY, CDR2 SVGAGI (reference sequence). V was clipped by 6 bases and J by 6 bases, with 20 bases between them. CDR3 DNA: TGTGCCAGCAGCCCATCGGCCGGGCCGTTGGCCGGGGAGCTGTTTTTT. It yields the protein CASSPSAGPLAGELFF.

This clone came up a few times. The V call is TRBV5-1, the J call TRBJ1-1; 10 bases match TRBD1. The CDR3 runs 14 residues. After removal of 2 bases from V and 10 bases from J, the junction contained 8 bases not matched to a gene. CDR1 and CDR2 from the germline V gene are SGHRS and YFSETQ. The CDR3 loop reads CASSFRDRGLGAFF. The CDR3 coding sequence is TGCGCCAGCAGCTTTAGGGACAGGGGTTTGGGAGCTTTCTTT.

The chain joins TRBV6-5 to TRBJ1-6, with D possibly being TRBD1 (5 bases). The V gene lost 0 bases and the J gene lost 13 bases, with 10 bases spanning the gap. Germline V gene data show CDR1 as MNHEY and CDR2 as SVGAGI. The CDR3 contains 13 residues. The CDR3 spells CASSYSGLLPLHF. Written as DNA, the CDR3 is TGTGCCAGCAGTTACTCGGGACTTCTCCCCCTCCACTTT.

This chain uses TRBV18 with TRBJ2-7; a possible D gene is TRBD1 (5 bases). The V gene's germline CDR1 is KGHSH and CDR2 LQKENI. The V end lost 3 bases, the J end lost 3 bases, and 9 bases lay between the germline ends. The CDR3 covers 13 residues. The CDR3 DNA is TGTGCCAGCTCACCTGGGGCCCTCTACGAGCAGTACTTC. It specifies CASSPGALYEQYF.

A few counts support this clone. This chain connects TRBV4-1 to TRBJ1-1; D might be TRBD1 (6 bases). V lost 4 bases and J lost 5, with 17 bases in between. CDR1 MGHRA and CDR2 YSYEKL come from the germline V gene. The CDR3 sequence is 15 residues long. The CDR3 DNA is TGCGCCAGCAGCCCCAGGTCGGGGGCAGGGACTGAAGCTTTCTTT. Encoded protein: CASSPRSGAGTEAFF.